The 10 T cell receptor beta chains in this list originate from one sample, sequenced in a study of cytomegalovirus exposure and HLA in healthy donors. PCR involved 60 Vbeta and 13 Jbeta primers. TCRdb's table, derived via immunoSEQ multiplex PCR, lists solely in-frame clones and lacks some. The table has about 140,000 clones, about three quarters seen once. Sequenced material: PBMCs. Receptor source: a man in his forties or fifties in good health and CMV-seronegative.

This clone is a singleton in its sample. In nucleotides, the CDR3 is TGTGCCAGCCCCCCCAGGGGGGTCGATAGCAATCAGCCCCAGCATTTT. This sequence encodes CASPPRGVDSNQPQHF. This chain joins TRBV28 and TRBJ1-5, with 7 bases matching TRBD1. The CDR3 is 16 residues long. The germline CDR1 and CDR2 sequences are MDHEN and SYDVKM. V was pared by 8 bases and J by 0 bases, with 10 bases of the junction left unmatched.

As to this clone: The junction departs from germline at one end; a sequencing error may be responsible. V and J are TRBV7-2 and TRBJ2-4; D call uncertain. Germline CDR1 and CDR2: SGHTA and FQGNSA. This CDR3 has 9 amino acids. CDR3 DNA sequence: TGTGCCAGCAGCTTCTGGGCAGGCTTC. It translates to CASSFWAGF.

V usage is TRBV11-2 and J usage is TRBJ1-6; D is uncertain. CDR1 and CDR2 (germline): SGHAT, FQNNGV. The CDR3 consists of 16 residues. The V gene lost 4 bases and the J gene lost 0 bases, with 10 bases spanning the gap. CDR3 sequence (DNA): TGTGCCAGCAGCTCCGCAAGCATCTCCTATAATTCACCCCTCCACTTT. Amino acids: CASSSASISYNSPLHF.

The chain couples TRBV7-9 to TRBJ1-1; TRBD1 is a possible D gene (5 bases). The V gene's germline CDR1 is SEHNR and CDR2 FQNEAQ (reference sequence). CDR3 length equals 15 residues. Trimming cost V 2 bases and J 3 bases, with 13 bases left between them. Here the CDR3 reads CASSLFQGRDTEAFF. DNA of the CDR3: TGTGCCAGCAGCTTATTCCAGGGTCGAGACACTGAAGCTTTCTTT.

This chain joins TRBV27 and TRBJ1-2; TRBD1 is a possible D gene (6 bases). The V gene's germline CDR1 is MNHEY and CDR2 SMNVEV (reference sequence). V dropped 2 bases and J dropped 6 bases, with 13 bases sitting between them. The CDR3 has 14 amino acids. The CDR3 protein is CASSLRGSWDGYTF. The DNA for the CDR3 is TGTGCCAGCAGTTTAAGGGGGAGCTGGGATGGCTACACCTTC.

The chain couples TRBV5-5 to TRBJ1-2; 7 bases map to TRBD1. The germline V gene has CDR1 SGHKS and CDR2 YYEKEE (reference sequence). Trimming removed 4 bases from V and 3 bases from J; junction bases left unmatched: 9. The CDR3 has 15 residues. CDR3 loop: CASSRNPGTDYGYTF. CDR3 coding DNA: TGTGCCAGCAGCAGAAACCCCGGGACAGACTATGGCTACACCTTC.

The table lists this clone with a count of one. J is TRBJ1-6 and V is TRBV6-5, with D unresolved. Germline CDR1 MNHEY, CDR2 SVGAGI. The CDR3 extends over 14 amino acids. The V end was cut by 6 bases, the J end by 3 bases, with 9 bases between. CDR3 sequence: CASSPSSYNSPLHF. The CDR3 nucleotides are TGTGCCAGCAGCCCGTCGAGCTATAATTCACCCCTCCACTTT.

This chain links TRBV7-9 with TRBJ2-4; no clear D. V was clipped by 2 bases and J by 0 bases, with 11 bases between them. The CDR3 totals 16 residues. Germline CDR1 and CDR2: SEHNR and FQNEAQ (reference sequence). CDR3 residues: CASSLPSTQAKNIQYF. In nucleotides, the CDR3 is TGTGCCAGCAGCTTACCCTCCACACAAGCCAAAAACATTCAGTACTTC.

On this clone itself: The same CDR3 arises from other DNA sequences in this sample as well. The V call is TRBV9, the J call TRBJ1-4; D might be TRBD1 (5 bases). Between the trimmed V and J ends, which lost 3 bases and 0 bases, there was a span of 9 bases. Germline CDR1 is SGDLS and CDR2 is YYNGEE. The CDR3 extends over 15 amino acids. The CDR3 coding sequence is TGTGCCAGCAGCGCGACAGCTACAACTAATGAAAAACTGTTTTTT. This sequence encodes CASSATATTNEKLFF.

The rearrangement uses TRBV30 and TRBJ2-7; 10 bases line up with TRBD2. V lost 2 bases and J lost 4; bases outside the gene matches: 8. The CDR3 runs 15 residues. In germline, CDR1 is GTSNPN, CDR2 SVGIG (reference sequence). The CDR3 reads CAWSPPGLAMYEQYF. Here the CDR3 DNA reads TGTGCCTGGAGTCCCCCGGGACTAGCGATGTACGAGCAGTACTTC.